This TCR beta chain stems from a study of blood T cell repertoires in COVID-19. On the study more broadly: Samples came from the United States, Italy and Spain, spanning acute and convalescent COVID-19. T cells, B-cell-depleted T cells, or PBMCs provided the cDNA or gDNA that served as material.

As processed by the authors: Amplification of reference gene primers was used by the study to estimate nucleated cell counts. The assay was immunoSEQ multiplex PCR, and TCRdb's table has in-frame clones only and misses some. The DNA gave D and trimming, while V, J and clone size come from that table. The table records 150,000 or so clones, 84% of them present only once. The V end was cut by 1 base, the J end by 7 bases, with 17 bases between. The V gene's germline CDR1 is LGHNT and CDR2 FRNRAP. This CDR3 has 16 amino acids. Sample: peripheral blood. The genes are TRBV12-5 and TRBJ1-3; weak D call: TRBD1 (6 bases). The clonotype comes from a woman aged 50 to 60 with acute or convalescent COVID-19. CDR3 amino acids: CASGLGTASYGNTIYF. The CDR3 nucleotides are TGTGCTAGTGGTTTGGGGACAGCCAGCTATGGGAACACCATATATTTT.